This TCR beta chain appears in the sequencing data of a study of blood T cell repertoires in COVID-19. As for the study in general: There were acute and convalescent COVID-19 samples, and they came from the United States, Italy and Spain. PBMCs, B-cell-depleted T cells, or T cells provided the cDNA or gDNA that made up the material.

In the source study's methods: Estimation of nucleated cell counts was performed using reference gene primer amplification. TCRdb's table, derived via immunoSEQ multiplex PCR, lists solely in-frame clones and lacks some. V and J calls and clone size are those listed in that table; D and trimming were worked out from the DNA. The sample contains 150,000 to 200,000 clones, 84% of which appear only once. This clone was counted only a few times. The CDR3 is made up of 15 amino acids. Trimming removed 3 bases from V and 3 bases from J, with 11 bases in between. Germline V gene lookup returns CDR1 MDHEN and CDR2 SYDVKM.

The receptor was isolated from a human donor with acute or convalescent COVID-19. The donor label of this sample is uncertain. The V and J genes are TRBV28 and TRBJ1-4, with a tentative D call TRBD1 (5 bases). Material: peripheral blood. The CDR3 region is CASSFSGGSNEKLFF. CDR3 DNA sequence: TGTGCCAGCAGTTTTTCCGGGGGTTCTAATGAAAAACTGTTTTTT. The variable domain in full, with the rest retrieved from reference TRBV28 and TRBJ1-4, is DVKVTQSSRYLVKRTGEKVFLECVQDMDHENMFWYRQDPGLGLRLIYFSYDVKMKEKGDIPEGYSVSREKKERFSLILESASTNQTSMYLCASSFSGGSNEKLFFGSGTQLSVL.